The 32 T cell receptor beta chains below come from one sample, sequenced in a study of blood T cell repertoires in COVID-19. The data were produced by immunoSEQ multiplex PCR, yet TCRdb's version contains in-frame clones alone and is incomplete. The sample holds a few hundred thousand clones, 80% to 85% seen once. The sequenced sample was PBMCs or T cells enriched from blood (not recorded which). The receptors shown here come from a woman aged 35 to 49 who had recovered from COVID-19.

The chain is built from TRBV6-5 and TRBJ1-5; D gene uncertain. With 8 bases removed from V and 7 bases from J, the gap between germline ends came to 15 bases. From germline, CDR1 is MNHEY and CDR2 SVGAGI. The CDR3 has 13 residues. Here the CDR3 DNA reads TGTGCCAGCCGAGGGCAGGCGTGGCAGCCCCAGCATTTT. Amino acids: CASRGQAWQPQHF.

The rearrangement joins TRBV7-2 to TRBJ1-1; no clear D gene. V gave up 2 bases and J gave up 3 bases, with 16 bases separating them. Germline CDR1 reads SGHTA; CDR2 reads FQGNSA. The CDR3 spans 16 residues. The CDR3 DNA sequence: TGTGCCAGCAGCTTATTGGGCGGGTCCAAATACACTGAAGCTTTCTTT. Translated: CASSLLGGSKYTEAFF.

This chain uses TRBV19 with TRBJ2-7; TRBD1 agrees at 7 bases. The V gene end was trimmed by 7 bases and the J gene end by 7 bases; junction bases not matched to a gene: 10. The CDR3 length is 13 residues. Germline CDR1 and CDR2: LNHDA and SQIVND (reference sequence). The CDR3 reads CASTPTGAREQYV. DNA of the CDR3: TGTGCCAGTACCCCTACAGGGGCGAGGGAGCAGTACGTC.

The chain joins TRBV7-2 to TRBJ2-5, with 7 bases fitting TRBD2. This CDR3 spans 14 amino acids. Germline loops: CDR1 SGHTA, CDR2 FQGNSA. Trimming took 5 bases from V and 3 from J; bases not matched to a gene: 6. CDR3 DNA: TGTGCCAGCAGCATAGAAGCGGGGAAAGAGACCCAGTACTTC. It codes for CASSIEAGKETQYF.

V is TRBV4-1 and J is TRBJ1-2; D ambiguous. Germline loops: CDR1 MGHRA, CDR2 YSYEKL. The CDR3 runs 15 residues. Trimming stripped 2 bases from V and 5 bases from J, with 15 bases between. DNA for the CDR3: TGCGCCAGCAGCCAAACCCCCCGGGGAGTTTATGGCTACACCTTC. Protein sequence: CASSQTPRGVYGYTF.

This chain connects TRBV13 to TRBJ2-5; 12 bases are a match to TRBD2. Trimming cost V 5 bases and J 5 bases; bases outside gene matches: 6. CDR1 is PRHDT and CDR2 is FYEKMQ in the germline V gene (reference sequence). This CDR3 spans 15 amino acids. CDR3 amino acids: CASSPRTSGTETQYF. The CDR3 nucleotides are TGTGCCAGCAGCCCCCGGACTAGCGGGACTGAGACCCAGTACTTC. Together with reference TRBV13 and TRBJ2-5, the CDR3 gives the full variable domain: AAGVIQSPRHLIKEKRETATLKCYPIPRHDTVYWYQQGPGQDPQFLISFYEKMQSDKGSIPDRFSAQQFSDYHSELNMSSLELGDSALYFCASSPRTSGTETQYFGPGTRLLVL.

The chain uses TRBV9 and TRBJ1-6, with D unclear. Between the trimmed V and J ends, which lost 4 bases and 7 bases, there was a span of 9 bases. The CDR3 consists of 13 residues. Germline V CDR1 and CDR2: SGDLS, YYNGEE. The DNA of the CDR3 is TGTGCCAGCAGCCCAGGCCCAAATTCACCCCTCCACTTT. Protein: CASSPGPNSPLHF.

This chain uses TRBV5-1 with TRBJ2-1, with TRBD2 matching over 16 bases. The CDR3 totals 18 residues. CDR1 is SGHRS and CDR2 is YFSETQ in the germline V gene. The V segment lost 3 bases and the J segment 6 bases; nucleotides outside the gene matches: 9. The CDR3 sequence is CASSWSGTSGRVLNEQFF. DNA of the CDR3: TGCGCCAGCAGCTGGTCCGGGACTAGCGGGAGGGTTCTCAATGAGCAGTTCTTC.

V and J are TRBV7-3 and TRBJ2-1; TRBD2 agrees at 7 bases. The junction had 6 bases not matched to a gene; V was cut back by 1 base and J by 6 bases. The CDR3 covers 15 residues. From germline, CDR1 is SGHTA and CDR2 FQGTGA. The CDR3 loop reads CASSLNGLVVNEQFF. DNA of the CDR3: TGTGCCAGCAGCTTAAATGGACTAGTCGTCAATGAGCAGTTCTTC. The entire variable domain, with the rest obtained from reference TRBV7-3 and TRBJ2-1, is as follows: GAGVSQTPSNKVTEKGKYVELRCDPISGHTALYWYRQSLGQGPEFLIYFQGTGAADDSGLPNDRFFAVRPEGSVSTLKIQRTERGDSAVYLCASSLNGLVVNEQFFGPGTRLTVL.

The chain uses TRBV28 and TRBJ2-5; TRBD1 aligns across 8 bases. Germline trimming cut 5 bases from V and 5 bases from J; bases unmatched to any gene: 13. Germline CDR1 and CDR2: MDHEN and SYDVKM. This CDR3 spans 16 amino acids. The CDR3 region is CASSGTGWGKKETQYF. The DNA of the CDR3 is TGTGCCAGCAGTGGGACAGGATGGGGGAAAAAGGAGACCCAGTACTTC.

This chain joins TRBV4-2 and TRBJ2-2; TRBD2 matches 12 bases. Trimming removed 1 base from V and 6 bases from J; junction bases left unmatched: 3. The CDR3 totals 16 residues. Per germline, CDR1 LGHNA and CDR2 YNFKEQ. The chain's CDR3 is CASSQGLAGEAGELFF. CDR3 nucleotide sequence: TGTGCCAGCAGCCAAGGACTAGCGGGAGAGGCCGGGGAGCTGTTTTTT.

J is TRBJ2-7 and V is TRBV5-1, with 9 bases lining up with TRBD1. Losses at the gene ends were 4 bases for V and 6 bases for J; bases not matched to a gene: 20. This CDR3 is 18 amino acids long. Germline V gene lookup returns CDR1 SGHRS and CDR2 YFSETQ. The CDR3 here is CASSGGSSTGGRPTEQYF. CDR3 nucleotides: TGCGCCAGCAGCGGGGGATCCTCGACAGGGGGGCGCCCCACCGAGCAGTACTTC.

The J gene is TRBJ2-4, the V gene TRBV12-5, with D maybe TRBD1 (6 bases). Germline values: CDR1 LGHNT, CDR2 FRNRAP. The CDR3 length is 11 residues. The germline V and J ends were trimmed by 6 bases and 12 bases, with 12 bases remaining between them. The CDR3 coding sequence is TGTGCTAGTGGCCCACAGGGATCTCAGTACTTC. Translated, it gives CASGPQGSQYF.

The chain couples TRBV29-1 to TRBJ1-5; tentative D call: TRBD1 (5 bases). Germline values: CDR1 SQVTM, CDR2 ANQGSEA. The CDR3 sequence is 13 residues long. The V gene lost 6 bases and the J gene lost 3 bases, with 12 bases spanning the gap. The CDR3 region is CSVTDSYNQPQHF. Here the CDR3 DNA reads TGCAGCGTGACTGACAGCTACAATCAGCCCCAGCATTTT.

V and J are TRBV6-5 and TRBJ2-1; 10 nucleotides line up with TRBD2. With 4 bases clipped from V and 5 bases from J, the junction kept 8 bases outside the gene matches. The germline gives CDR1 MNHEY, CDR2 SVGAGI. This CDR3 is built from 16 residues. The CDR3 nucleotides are TGTGCCAGCAGTTCCAGAACTAGCGGGACAAACAATGAGCAGTTCTTC. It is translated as CASSSRTSGTNNEQFF.

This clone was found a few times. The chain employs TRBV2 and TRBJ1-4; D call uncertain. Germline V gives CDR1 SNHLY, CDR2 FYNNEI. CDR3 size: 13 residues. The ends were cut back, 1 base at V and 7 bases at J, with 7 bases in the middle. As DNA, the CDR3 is TGTGCCAGCAGTGAAGAAACGGGTGAAAAACTGTTTTTT. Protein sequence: CASSEETGEKLFF.

CDR3 region: CATSRDIGLVREQFF. CDR3 coding DNA: TGTGCCACCAGCAGAGATATCGGACTAGTGCGTGAGCAGTTCTTC. The chain links TRBV15 to TRBJ2-1; 7 bases are shared with TRBD2. The germline V gene encodes CDR1 LNHNV and CDR2 YYDKDF (reference sequence). The CDR3 is 15 amino acids. After removal of 0 bases from V and 9 bases from J, the junction contained 8 bases not matched to a gene. The whole variable domain, filled in from reference TRBV15 and TRBJ2-1, reads DAMVIQNPRYQVTQFGKPVTLSCSQTLNHNVMYWYQQKSSQAPKLLFHYYDKDFNNEADTPDNFQSRRPNTSFCFLDIRSPGLGDTAMYLCATSRDIGLVREQFFGPGTRLTVL.

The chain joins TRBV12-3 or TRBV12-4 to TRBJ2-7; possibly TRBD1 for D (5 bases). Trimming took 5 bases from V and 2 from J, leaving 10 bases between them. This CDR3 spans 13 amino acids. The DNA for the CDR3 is TGTGCCAGCAGTCAAGGGGTAACCTACGAGCAGTACGTC. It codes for CASSQGVTYEQYV.

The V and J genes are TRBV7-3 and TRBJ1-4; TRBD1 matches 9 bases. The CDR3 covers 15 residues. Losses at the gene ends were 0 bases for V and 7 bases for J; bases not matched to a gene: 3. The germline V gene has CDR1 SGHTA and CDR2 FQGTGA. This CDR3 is CASSLTGQGGEKLFF. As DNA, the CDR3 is TGTGCCAGCAGCTTAACGGGACAGGGAGGTGAAAAACTGTTTTTT. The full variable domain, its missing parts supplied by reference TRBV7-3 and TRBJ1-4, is GAGVSQTPSNKVTEKGKYVELRCDPISGHTALYWYRQSLGQGPEFLIYFQGTGAADDSGLPNDRFFAVRPEGSVSTLKIQRTERGDSAVYLCASSLTGQGGEKLFFGSGTQLSVL.

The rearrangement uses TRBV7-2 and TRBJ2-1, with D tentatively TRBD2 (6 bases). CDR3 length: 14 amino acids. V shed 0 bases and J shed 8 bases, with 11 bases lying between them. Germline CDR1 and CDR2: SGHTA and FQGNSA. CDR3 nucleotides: TGTGCCAGCAGCTTAGCTTTAGGGACTGATGAGCAGTTCTTC. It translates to CASSLALGTDEQFF.

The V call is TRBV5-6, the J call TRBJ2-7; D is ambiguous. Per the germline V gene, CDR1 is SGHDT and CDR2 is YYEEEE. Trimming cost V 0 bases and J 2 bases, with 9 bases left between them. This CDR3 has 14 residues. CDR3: CASSLGLGAYEQYF. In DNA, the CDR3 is TGTGCCAGCAGCTTGGGATTGGGCGCCTACGAGCAGTACTTC.

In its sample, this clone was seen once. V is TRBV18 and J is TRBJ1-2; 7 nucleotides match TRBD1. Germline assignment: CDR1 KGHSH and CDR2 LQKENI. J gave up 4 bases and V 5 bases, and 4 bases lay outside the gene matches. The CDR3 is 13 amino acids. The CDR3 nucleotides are TGTGCCAGCTCATCCCGGGACAGCTATGGCTACACCTTC. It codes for CASSSRDSYGYTF. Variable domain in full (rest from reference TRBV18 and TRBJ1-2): NAGVMQNPRHLVRRRGQEARLRCSPMKGHSHVYWYRQLPEEGLKFMVYLQKENIIDESGMPKERFSAEFPKEGPSILRIQQVVRGDSAAYFCASSSRDSYGYTFGSGTRLTVV.

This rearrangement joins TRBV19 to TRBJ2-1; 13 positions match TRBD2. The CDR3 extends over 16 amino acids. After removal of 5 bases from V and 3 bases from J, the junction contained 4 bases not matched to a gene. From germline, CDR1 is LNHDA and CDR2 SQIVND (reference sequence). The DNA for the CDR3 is TGTGCCAGTAGTCAGACTAGCGGGAGGAGCTACAATGAGCAGTTCTTC. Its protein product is CASSQTSGRSYNEQFF.

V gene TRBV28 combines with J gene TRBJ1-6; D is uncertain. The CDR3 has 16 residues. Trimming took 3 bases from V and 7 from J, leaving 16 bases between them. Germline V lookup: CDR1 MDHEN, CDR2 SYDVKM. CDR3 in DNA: TGTGCCAGCAGTTTGGCGACCTTAAGCGGCAATTCACCCCTCCACTTT. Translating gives CASSLATLSGNSPLHF.

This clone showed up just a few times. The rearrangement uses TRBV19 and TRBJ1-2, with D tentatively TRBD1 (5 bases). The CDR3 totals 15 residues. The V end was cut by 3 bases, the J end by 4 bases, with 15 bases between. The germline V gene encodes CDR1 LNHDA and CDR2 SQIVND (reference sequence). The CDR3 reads CASSMGQPVSYGYTF. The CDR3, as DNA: TGTGCCAGTAGTATGGGGCAGCCGGTTTCCTATGGCTACACCTTC.

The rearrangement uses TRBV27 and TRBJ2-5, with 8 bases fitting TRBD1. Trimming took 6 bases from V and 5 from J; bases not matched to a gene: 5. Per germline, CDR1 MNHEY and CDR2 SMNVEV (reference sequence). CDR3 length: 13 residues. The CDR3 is CASRIQGAETQYF. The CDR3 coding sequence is TGTGCCAGCAGGATTCAGGGGGCGGAGACCCAGTACTTC.

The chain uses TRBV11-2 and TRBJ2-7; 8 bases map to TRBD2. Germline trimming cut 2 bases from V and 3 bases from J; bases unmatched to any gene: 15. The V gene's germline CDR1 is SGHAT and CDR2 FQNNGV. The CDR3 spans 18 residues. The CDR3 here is CASSLLGRGSAGDYEQYV. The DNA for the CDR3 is TGTGCCAGCAGCTTATTGGGCAGGGGTTCAGCGGGAGACTACGAGCAGTACGTC.

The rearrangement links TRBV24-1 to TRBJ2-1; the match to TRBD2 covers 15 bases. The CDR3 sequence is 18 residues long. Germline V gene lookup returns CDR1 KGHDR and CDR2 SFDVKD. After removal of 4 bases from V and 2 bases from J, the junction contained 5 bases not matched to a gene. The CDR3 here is CATSDPGLAGGPYNEQFF. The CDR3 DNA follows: TGTGCCACCAGTGACCCGGGACTAGCGGGAGGCCCCTACAATGAGCAGTTCTTC.

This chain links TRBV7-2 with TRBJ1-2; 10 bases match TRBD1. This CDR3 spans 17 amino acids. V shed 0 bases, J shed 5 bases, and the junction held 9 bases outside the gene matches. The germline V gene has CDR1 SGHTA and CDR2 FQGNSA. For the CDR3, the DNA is TGTGCCAGCAGCTTAGCGCTGGTGGGGGACAGGGGATATGGCTACACCTTC. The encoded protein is CASSLALVGDRGYGYTF.

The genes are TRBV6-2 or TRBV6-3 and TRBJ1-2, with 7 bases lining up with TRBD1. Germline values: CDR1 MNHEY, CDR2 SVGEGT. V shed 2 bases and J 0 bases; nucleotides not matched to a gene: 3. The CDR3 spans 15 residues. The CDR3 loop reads CASSYPTGPNYGYTF. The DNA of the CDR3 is TGTGCCAGCAGTTACCCGACAGGGCCTAACTATGGCTACACCTTC.

The CDR3, as DNA: TGCGCCAGCAGCCTTGGACAGGTCGTAAGGGGCAATCAGCCCCAGCATTTT. Translating it yields CASSLGQVVRGNQPQHF. V is TRBV4-1 and J is TRBJ1-5; 7 bases align to TRBD1. The CDR3 is 17 amino acids. Germline V gives CDR1 MGHRA, CDR2 YSYEKL. With V trimmed by 4 bases and J by 2 bases, 11 bases remained unmatched.

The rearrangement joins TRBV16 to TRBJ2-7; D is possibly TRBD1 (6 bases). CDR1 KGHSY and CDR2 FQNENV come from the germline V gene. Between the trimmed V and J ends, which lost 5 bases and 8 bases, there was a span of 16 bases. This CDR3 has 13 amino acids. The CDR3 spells CASSEGDTLKQYV. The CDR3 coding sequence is TGTGCCAGCAGCGAAGGGGACACCCTTAAGCAGTACGTC.